The source of this TCR beta chain is a study of blood T cell repertoires in COVID-19. Clones were sequenced by immunoSEQ multiplex PCR, and TCRdb holds only the in-frame ones, with some missing. The table has roughly 220,000 clones, 65% to 85% seen once. The CDR3 is made up of 14 amino acids. Trimming left V 4 bases short and J 5 bases short, with 13 bases between. Germline V gene sequence: CDR1 SGHRS, CDR2 YFSETQ. The TCR sequence derives from a young woman who had recovered from COVID-19. This chain uses TRBV5-1 with TRBJ1-5, with D possibly matching TRBD1 (5 bases). Sequenced input: peripheral blood. Written as DNA, the CDR3 is TGCGCCAGCAGCCCTATCCCGGGGGATCAGCCCCAGCATTTT. This sequence encodes CASSPIPGDQPQHF. Drawing the rest from reference TRBV5-1 and TRBJ1-5, the complete variable domain is KAGVTQTPRYLIKTRGQQVTLSCSPISGHRSVSWYQQTPGQGLQFLFEYFSETQRNKGNFPGRFSGRQFSNSRSEMNVSTLELGDSALYLCASSPIPGDQPQHFGDGTRLSIL.